This T cell receptor (beta chain) originates from a study of graft-versus-host responses after intestinal transplantation. Study in general: Induction using anti-thymocyte globulin, followed by tacrolimus and steroids for roughly 3 years, was given to all recipients. General study points: Present in recipient marrow, GvH clones included some that appeared first in ileum or blood. Peak circulating GvH clone levels tracked with early post-transplant HvG declines.

Produced via immunoSEQ multiplex PCR; TCRdb's table is partial and in-frame only. The sample includes approximately 20,000 clones, approximately 40% seen only once; the top ten take over 1.5%. Responders (approximately 200,000, CFSE-labeled) met approximately 200,000 stimulators that were irradiated and violet-dye-labeled. Cell sorting after the reaction yielded proliferating CFSE-low CD3+CD4+ and CD3+CD8+ responders. This CDR3 has 15 residues. V gave up 2 bases and J gave up 2 bases, with 13 bases separating them. Germline loops: CDR1 SGHRS, CDR2 YFSETQ. This chain joins TRBV5-1 and TRBJ1-2; D is uncertain. Specimen: alloreactive CD8+ T cells from a mixed lymphocyte reaction culture, collected before intestinal transplant. Subset denoted: CFSE-low proliferating T cells sorted from roughly 6-day pre-transplant mixed lymphocyte reaction (GvH or HvG direction). The clonotype comes from a human patient who received an intestinal transplant. This CDR3 is CASSFVPGRNYGYTF. DNA for the CDR3: TGCGCCAGCAGCTTCGTTCCGGGCCGCAACTATGGCTACACCTTC.